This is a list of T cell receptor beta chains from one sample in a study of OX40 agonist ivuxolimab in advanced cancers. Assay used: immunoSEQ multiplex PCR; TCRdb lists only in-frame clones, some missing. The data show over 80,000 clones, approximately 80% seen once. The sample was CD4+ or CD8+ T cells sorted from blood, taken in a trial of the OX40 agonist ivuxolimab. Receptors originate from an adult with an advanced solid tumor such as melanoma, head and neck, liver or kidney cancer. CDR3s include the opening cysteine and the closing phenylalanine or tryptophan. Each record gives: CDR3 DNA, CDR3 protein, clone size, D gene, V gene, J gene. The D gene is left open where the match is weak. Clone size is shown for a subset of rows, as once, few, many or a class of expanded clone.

DNA: TGTGCCAGCAGCTTAGTTGCTAGCGGGGGGTACAATGAGCAGTTCTTC
CDR3: CASSLVASGGYNEQFF
size: .
D: TRBD2
V: TRBV11-1
J: TRBJ2-1

DNA: TGTGCCAGCAGCAGGACCGTTGGCTCGGGGACTGAAGCTTTCTTT
CDR3: CASSRTVGSGTEAFF
size: few
D: .
V: TRBV6-1
J: TRBJ1-1

DNA: TGCGCCAGCAGAGCCCTCTGGGGACTAGCGGGGGGGCCCACAGATACGCAGTATTTT
CDR3: CASRALWGLAGGPTDTQYF
size: once
D: TRBD2
V: TRBV10-2
J: TRBJ2-3

DNA: TGCACCAGCAGCCAAGAAACCTCCCCCCACAATGAGCAGTTCTTC
CDR3: CTSSQETSPHNEQFF
size: .
D: .
V: TRBV1
J: TRBJ2-1

DNA: TGCGCCAGCAGTCCCGGGACAGTTTATGTCGAGCAGTACTTC
CDR3: CASSPGTVYVEQYF
size: .
D: TRBD1
V: TRBV23-1
J: TRBJ2-7

DNA: TGTGCCAGCAGCTTGGGCCTGGGTGCGGGGTTCTCTAGCACAGATACGCAGTATTTT
CDR3: CASSLGLGAGFSSTDTQYF
size: .
D: .
V: TRBV13
J: TRBJ2-3

DNA: TGTGCCAGCAGCTTAAGAGAACAAGAGACCCAGTACTTC
CDR3: CASSLREQETQYF
size: .
D: .
V: TRBV5-4
J: TRBJ2-5

DNA: TGTGCCAGCAGCGCAATGCGGAGCGAAAAACTGTTTTTT
CDR3: CASSAMRSEKLFF
size: many
D: .
V: TRBV9
J: TRBJ1-4

DNA: TGTGCCAGCAGCTTAAGTGGGGGGGCGAACACTGAAGCTTTCTTT
CDR3: CASSLSGGANTEAFF
size: .
D: .
V: TRBV11-2
J: TRBJ1-1

DNA: TGTGCCAGCGGTGGGCTAGGCATTCAGTACTTC
CDR3: CASGGLGIQYF
size: .
D: .
V: TRBV28
J: TRBJ2-4

DNA: TGTGCCATAGGGACAGGGGGCACAGATACGCAGTATTTT
CDR3: CAIGTGGTDTQYF
size: .
D: TRBD1
V: TRBV6-6
J: TRBJ2-3

DNA: TGTGCCAGCACAGGGAAAAACATTCAGTACTTC
CDR3: CASTGKNIQYF
size: .
D: .
V: TRBV27
J: TRBJ2-4

DNA: TGTGCCAGCAGCTCCTTAGCGGGAGTTGTCACCGGGGAGCTGTTTTTT
CDR3: CASSSLAGVVTGELFF
size: .
D: TRBD2
V: TRBV7-9
J: TRBJ2-2

DNA: TGTGCCAGCAGCTTGGACAGGGGGCGGGTTAGCACAGATACGCAGTATTTT
CDR3: CASSLDRGRVSTDTQYF
size: few
D: TRBD1
V: TRBV5-6
J: TRBJ2-3

DNA: TGTGCCAGCAGCTTAGCCGGGACAGTCTCAAGAGGAACCCAGTACTTC
CDR3: CASSLAGTVSRGTQYF
size: .
D: TRBD1
V: TRBV11-2
J: TRBJ2-5

DNA: TGTGCCATCAGATTGTCTAGCGGGAGGGCTGGGGGCGAGCAGTTCTTC
CDR3: CAIRLSSGRAGGEQFF
size: once
D: TRBD2
V: TRBV10-3
J: TRBJ2-1

DNA: TGTGCCATCAGTGAGGACAGGGTCATTCAGTACTTC
CDR3: CAISEDRVIQYF
size: .
D: TRBD1
V: TRBV10-3
J: TRBJ2-4

DNA: TGCGCCAGCAGCGAAGTCCCCGGCTTGGGGGATACGCAGTATTTT
CDR3: CASSEVPGLGDTQYF
size: .
D: .
V: TRBV4-3
J: TRBJ2-3

DNA: TGTGCCAGCAGCCCCCTCACAGGGATGGAGACCCAGTACTTC
CDR3: CASSPLTGMETQYF
size: .
D: .
V: TRBV7-9
J: TRBJ2-5

DNA: TGCGCCAGCAGCCAAGGATCCGGGGTCGGAAACACCATATATTTT
CDR3: CASSQGSGVGNTIYF
size: .
D: .
V: TRBV4-3
J: TRBJ1-3